The text below deals with one T cell receptor (beta chain). Its binding antigen is unknown. The sample originates from a study of cytomegalovirus exposure and HLA in healthy donors (dated by TCRdb to 2017 to 2019). With regard to the full study: In an earlier analysis of roughly 500 of the donors, about 260 Gb of sequence data and roughly 100 million unique TCR beta sequences from about 190 million T cells were reported. Besides the first cohort of 500 to 700 subjects, a separate validation cohort made up of 120 different subjects was used. Typing coverage differed by locus: A, B, C, DRB1 and DQB1 were typed in about 620-640 donors, DQA1 in about 500, DPA1 in some 600, and DPB1 in 400 to 480. On average, 235,054 unique TCR beta nucleotide sequences were sequenced per donor among 350 to 400 genotyped donors of the cohort, with roughly 20% of those sequences being non-productive. Donor age, sex, ethnicity and CMV serostatus were collected together with the repertoire data. To predict cytomegalovirus infection status, the study brought together high-throughput TCR immunosequencing, statistical association of individual TCRs with disease status, and machine learning. About five DR-DQ haplotypes were treated as single units for association and clustering because of strong linkage in the cohort. Rather than using new phenotypic data, the later analysis identified candidate immune exposures from TCR beta sequences and from how often those sequences occurred across donors. Both class I and class II loci were covered by HLA typing, at four-digit resolution. The study profiled the T cell repertoires of some 610 subjects by immunosequencing and related them to cytomegalovirus serostatus. To study patterns of TCR occurrence, a later analysis re-analyzed previously published TCR beta repertoires from several hundred donors and added high-resolution HLA genotyping. A later genetic analysis used genome-wide SNP genotypes for about 55% of the 666 donors, treating that subset as a discovery cohort. Around 320 gigabases of sequencing data and 78 million or so unique TCR sequences were included in an early release covering roughly 700 HLA-typed donors. The study was designed to test whether signatures of past pathogen exposure could be identified by cataloging public T cell receptors. Of the roughly 410 genotyped donors, 75% to 85% were placed in the genetic ancestry cluster associated with self-reported Caucasian donors. In an earlier analysis of roughly 600 of the donors, high-throughput TCR beta sequencing was used to judge whether each TCR beta V gene segment behaved as functional or pseudogenic. Every discovery cohort repertoire had been produced on one sequencing platform.

The cohort consisted of approximately 690 healthy bone marrow donors. Cohort members were all nominally healthy when sampled, although unrecorded immune exposures were likely present. The donor was CMV seronegative and belonged to the group of over 350 seronegative cohort members. A peripheral blood sample was collected from each donor, and TCR beta sequencing was performed on peripheral blood mononuclear cells. Genomic DNA was extracted from the blood cell samples with the Qiagen DNeasy Blood Extraction Kit. Libraries were made using the immunoSEQ multiplex PCR assay. For the multiplex PCR, a mixture combining 60 forward primers for TCR Vbeta segments and 13 reverse primers for TCR Jbeta segments was used. The CDR3 region of rearranged TCR beta genes was amplified from genomic DNA by a multiplex PCR assay. The Illumina HiSeq System was used to sequence the amplified TCR beta libraries as 87-base-pair reads. From the authors' description of their analysis: A later analysis tallied roughly 78 million unique TCR beta chains across the 666 repertoires, and approximately 11 million of those chains were shared by two or more donors. Raw reads were error-corrected and collapsed into unique sequences by a nearest-neighbor algorithm in which closely related sequences were merged to remove PCR and sequencing errors. To assign V, D and J gene segments, CDR3 sequences were aligned to IMGT reference sequences. Each retained sequence needed at least a six-nucleotide match to both a V gene segment and a J gene segment. A rearrangement was called productive if the CDR3 had no stop codons and remained in frame with V and J, and every other rearrangement was called non-productive. Following IMGT convention, CDR3 was defined as the stretch from the second conserved V-encoded cysteine to the conserved J-encoded phenylalanine. Sequences without an unambiguous match to a single V gene segment were excluded from the earlier analysis of a few hundred of the donors. An earlier analysis of 587 of the donors called V segments functional above 56.7% productive rearrangements and segregating when the between-donor standard deviation exceeded 5%. To diagnose cytomegalovirus status from the catalog of TCR beta chain sequences, a statistical classification framework was built. V and J gene assignment, in a later analysis, came from comparing TCR nucleotide sequences with IMGT/GENE-DB human TR gene sequences. In a later analysis, CDR3 sequences and most-parsimonious VDJ recombination scenarios were assigned using the TCRdist pipeline. In a later analysis, each TCR beta chain was defined by its CDR3 amino acid sequence together with its V-gene family, and reads lacking a unique V-gene family were excluded. In a later analysis, around 650 highly shared, low-generation-probability nucleotide sequences were removed to address suspected cross-contamination and a sequencing artifact. A later analysis calculated a clonal expansion index for each public chain from normalized within-repertoire ranks of inferred template counts. Generation probabilities in a later analysis came from a VDJ recombination model fitted to out-of-frame rearrangements, and those results were checked against IGoR. In a later analysis, hypergeometric tests were used to score TCR-TCR, TCR-HLA and TCR-CMV co-occurrence, with a repertoire-size bias correction applied to TCR pairs. In a later analysis, false discovery rates were estimated by permuting HLA or CMV assignments 20 times. In a later analysis, co-occurring TCRs were grouped using DBSCAN, with TCRdist sequence similarity added in when clustering inside HLA-allele-positive subsets. Co-occurrence clustering excluded repertoires with fewer than 30,000 or more than 120,000 public chains, plus five with anomalous nucleotide sharing. In its TCRdb copy, this immuneACCESS table keeps in-frame sequences only and misses some clones. Where compared with another copy, unresolved V genes explain less than half of these, and the others have no known cause. That table is the source of V, J and clone size, and D and trimming were worked out from the DNA. The sample's own table lists about 140,000 clones. Approximately 1% of the sample rests with the top ten.

Including the terminal cysteine and phenylalanine, the CDR3 comprises 17 residues. This entry keeps only the CDR3 DNA: 51 bases, framed from base 1. The germline V end is reduced by 4 bases and the J end by 2 bases; junction bases left unmatched: 11. The germline V gene yields MGHRA for CDR1 and YSYEKL for CDR2. Results and caveats for the whole study, not just this receptor: V-gene and J-gene trimming of TCR beta chains was associated with a missense DCLRE1C variant in a later genetic analysis, and the association was replicated in an independent cohort. A few of the identified cytomegalovirus-associated TCR beta chains were confirmed in vitro to be specific for cytomegalovirus antigens. In a later analysis, several top co-occurrence clusters were reported to appear linked to parvovirus B19, influenza, CMV and Epstein-Barr virus. Presence/absence analyses assumed roughly uniform sequencing depth across donors, an assumption that may not hold. A later genetic analysis reported fewer N-insertions in productive TCRs among donors in an Asian-associated ancestry cluster than the roughly 700-donor mean. It was suggested by the authors that the approach could potentially be generalized to other disease states and immunological phenotypes. A later analysis found that TCR association rates varied across HLA loci, with DRB1 alleles showing the most associated TCRs and HLA-C alleles the fewest. A cluster of highly shared sequence variants was judged likely to represent a technical artifact of the sequencing pipeline. The classifier was reported to diagnose cytomegalovirus status with high specificity and sensitivity in both the original cohort and the validation cohort. A further reported finding was that TCR beta sequences accurately predicted the HLA-A and HLA-B alleles for most subjects in the first cohort. Fewer than 20 rarely observed V segments, including chromosome 9 orphons, were excluded from the earlier analysis of a few hundred of the donors because counts were too low. According to a later analysis, most CMV-associated TCR beta chains appeared to be HLA-restricted, and the HLA associations seemed to be driven largely by CMV exposure. In this cohort, only TCR beta chains were sequenced, and detectable features were limited by the absence of alpha or paired-chain data. Most TCR sequences were observed very rarely across donors, whereas some public TCRs were present in many individuals. In a later analysis, HLA-associated TCR beta chains were found to be more clonally expanded and to have lower generation probabilities than equally common non-associated chains. Because the 87-base-pair reads could not distinguish some IMGT-functional V segments, including TRBV6-2 and TRBV6-3, those segments were excluded. Immune exposure information for the cohort was limited to CMV serostatus. In a later analysis, 15,000 to 20,000 TCR beta sequences were associated with specific HLA alleles at a false discovery rate of 0.05. Correlated functional status among segregating V segments might reflect linkage disequilibrium, but an unknown experimental factor could not be ruled out. Strong co-occurrence of HLA alleles, especially DR and DQ, made assigning TCR associations to individual alleles difficult. The study gave a list of under 200 TCR beta chains associated with cytomegalovirus. Broadly in line with IMGT annotations, most TCR beta V segments showed up in productive rearrangements about 90% or about 30% of the time in an earlier analysis of a few hundred of the donors. HLA typing was unavailable for some donors at each locus, so association tests used only the typed subset.

The clonotype was recovered from a male donor in good health and CMV-seronegative. The chain is encoded by TRBV4-1 joined to TRBJ2-7; 10 bases in between match TRBD2. The source material was PBMCs. The CDR3 protein is CASSPRGLAGVPYEQYF. The DNA sequence is as follows: TGCGCCAGCAGCCCCAGGGGGCTAGCGGGAGTACCCTACGAGCAGTACTTC.